The entry that follows covers one T cell receptor beta chain sequence. The data are from a study of T cell responses to AZD1222 COVID-19 vaccine. The protocol was immunoSEQ multiplex PCR, while the TCRdb copy is restricted to in-frame clones and leaves out a portion. The data show about 30,000 clones, approximately 91% seen once. This TCR came from an adult in good health. Sequences were derived from peripheral blood, sampled on day 0 of AZD1222 vaccination.

CDR3 coding DNA: TGTGCCAGCAGCCTGACAGGGAGAGGGGCCAGCGAGCAGTACTTC. It specifies CASSLTGRGASEQYF. The genes are TRBV7-9 and TRBJ2-7; TRBD1 matches 7 bases. Trimming at V came to 5 bases and at J to 6 bases, leaving 13 bases not matched to a gene. The CDR3 loop spans 15 amino acids. Looked up from germline, CDR1 is SEHNR and CDR2 is FQNEAQ (reference sequence).